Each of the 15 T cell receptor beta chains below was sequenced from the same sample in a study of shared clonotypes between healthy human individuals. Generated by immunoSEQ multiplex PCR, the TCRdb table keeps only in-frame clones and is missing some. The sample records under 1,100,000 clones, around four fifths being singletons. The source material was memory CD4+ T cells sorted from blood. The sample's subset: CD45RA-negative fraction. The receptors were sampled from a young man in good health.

This CDR3 is CASSEFSGGVTGEQYF. The CDR3 nucleotides read TGCGCCAGCAGCGAGTTTAGCGGGGGCGTAACTGGCGAGCAGTACTTC. The chain couples TRBV5-1 to TRBJ2-7; TRBD2 matches at 9 bases. Germline V gives CDR1 SGHRS, CDR2 YFSETQ. The CDR3 extends over 16 amino acids. J gave up 6 bases and V 4 bases, and 14 bases lay outside the gene matches.

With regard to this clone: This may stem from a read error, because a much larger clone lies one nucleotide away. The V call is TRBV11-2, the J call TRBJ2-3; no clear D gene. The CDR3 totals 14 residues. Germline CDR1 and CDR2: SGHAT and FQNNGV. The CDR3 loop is CASSFGISGDMQYF. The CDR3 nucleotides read TGTGCCAGCAGCTTTGGGATTAGTGGAGATATGCAGTATTTT. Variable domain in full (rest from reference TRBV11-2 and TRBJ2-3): EAGVAQSPRYKIIEKRQSVAFWCNPISGHATLYWYQQILGQGPKLLIQFQNNGVVDDSQLPKDRFSAERLKGVDSTLKIQPAKLEDSAVYLCASSFGISGDMQYFGPGTRLTVL.

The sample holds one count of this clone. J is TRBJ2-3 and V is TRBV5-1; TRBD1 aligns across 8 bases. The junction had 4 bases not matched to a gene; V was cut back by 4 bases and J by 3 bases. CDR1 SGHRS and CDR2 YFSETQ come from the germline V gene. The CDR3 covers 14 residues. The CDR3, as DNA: TGCGCCAGCAGCCCGGGACAGGAGACAGATACGCAGTATTTT. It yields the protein CASSPGQETDTQYF.

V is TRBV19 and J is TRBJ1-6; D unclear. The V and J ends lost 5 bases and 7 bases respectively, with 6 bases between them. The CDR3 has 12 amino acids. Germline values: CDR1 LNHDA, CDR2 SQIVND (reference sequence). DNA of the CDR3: TGTGCCAGTAGTCCGGGGAATTCACCCCTCCACTTT. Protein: CASSPGNSPLHF. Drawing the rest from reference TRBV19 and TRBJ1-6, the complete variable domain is DGGITQSPKYLFRKEGQNVTLSCEQNLNHDAMYWYRQDPGQGLRLIYYSQIVNDFQKGDIAEGYSVSREKKESFPLTVTSAQKNPTAFYLCASSPGNSPLHFGNGTRLTVT.

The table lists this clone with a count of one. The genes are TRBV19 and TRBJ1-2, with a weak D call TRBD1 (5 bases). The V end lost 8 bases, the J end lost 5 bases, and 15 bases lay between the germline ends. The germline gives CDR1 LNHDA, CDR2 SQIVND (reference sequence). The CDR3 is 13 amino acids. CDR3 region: CASVGREHYGYTF. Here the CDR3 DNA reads TGTGCCAGTGTGGGCAGGGAGCATTATGGCTACACCTTC. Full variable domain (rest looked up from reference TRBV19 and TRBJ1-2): DGGITQSPKYLFRKEGQNVTLSCEQNLNHDAMYWYRQDPGQGLRLIYYSQIVNDFQKGDIAEGYSVSREKKESFPLTVTSAQKNPTAFYLCASVGREHYGYTFGSGTRLTVV.

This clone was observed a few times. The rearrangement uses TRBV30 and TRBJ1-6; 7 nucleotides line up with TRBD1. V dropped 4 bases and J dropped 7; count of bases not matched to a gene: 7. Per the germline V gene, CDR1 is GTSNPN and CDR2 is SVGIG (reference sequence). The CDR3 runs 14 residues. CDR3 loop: CAWNIQGWNSPLHF. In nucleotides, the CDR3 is TGTGCCTGGAACATACAGGGGTGGAATTCACCCCTCCACTTT.

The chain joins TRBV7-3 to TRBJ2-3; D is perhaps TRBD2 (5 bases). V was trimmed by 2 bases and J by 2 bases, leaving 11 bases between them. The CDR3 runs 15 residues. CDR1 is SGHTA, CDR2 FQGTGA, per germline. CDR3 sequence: CASSLLPGDTDTQYF. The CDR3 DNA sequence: TGTGCCAGCAGCTTATTACCCGGGGACACAGATACGCAGTATTTT.

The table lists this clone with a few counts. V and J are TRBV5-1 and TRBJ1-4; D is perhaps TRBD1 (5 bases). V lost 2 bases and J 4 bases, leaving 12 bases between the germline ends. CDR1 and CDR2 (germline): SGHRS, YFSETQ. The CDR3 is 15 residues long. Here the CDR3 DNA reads TGCGCCAGCAGCTTATCCCAGGGATTTAATGAAAAACTGTTTTTT. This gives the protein CASSLSQGFNEKLFF.

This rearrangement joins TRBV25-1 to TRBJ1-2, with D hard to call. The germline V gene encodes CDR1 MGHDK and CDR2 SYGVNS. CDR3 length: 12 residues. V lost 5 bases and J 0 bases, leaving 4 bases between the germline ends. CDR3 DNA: TGTGCCAGCAGTCATCCTAACTATGGCTACACCTTC. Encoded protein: CASSHPNYGYTF.

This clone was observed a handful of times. The CDR3 loop is CASSTIRNTGELFF. As DNA, the CDR3 is TGCGCCAGCAGTACGATACGGAACACCGGGGAGCTGTTTTTT. The rearrangement links TRBV5-1 to TRBJ2-2; no firm D call. The CDR3 totals 14 residues. The germline V gene encodes CDR1 SGHRS and CDR2 YFSETQ. Between the trimmed V and J ends, which lost 5 bases and 1 base, there was a span of 9 bases.

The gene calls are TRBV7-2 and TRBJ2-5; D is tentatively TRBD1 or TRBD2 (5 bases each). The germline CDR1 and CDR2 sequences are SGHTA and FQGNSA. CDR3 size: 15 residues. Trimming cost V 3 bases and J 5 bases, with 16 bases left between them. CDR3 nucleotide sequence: TGTGCCAGCAGCTTCCTTGGGGGAGTCTGGGAGACCCAGTACTTC. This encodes CASSFLGGVWETQYF.

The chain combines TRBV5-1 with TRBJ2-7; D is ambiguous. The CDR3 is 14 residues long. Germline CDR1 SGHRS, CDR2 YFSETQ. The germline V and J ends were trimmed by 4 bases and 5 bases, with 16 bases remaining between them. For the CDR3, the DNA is TGCGCCAGCAGCGTTCTAGGGCTTTCCAACGAGCAGTACTTC. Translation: CASSVLGLSNEQYF.

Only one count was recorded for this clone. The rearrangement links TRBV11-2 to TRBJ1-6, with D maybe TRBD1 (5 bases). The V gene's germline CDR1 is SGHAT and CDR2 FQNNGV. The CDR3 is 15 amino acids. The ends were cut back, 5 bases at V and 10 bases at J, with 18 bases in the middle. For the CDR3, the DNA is TGTGCCAGCAGCGACCTACAGGCCTCAGTATCACCCCTCCACTTT. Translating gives CASSDLQASVSPLHF.

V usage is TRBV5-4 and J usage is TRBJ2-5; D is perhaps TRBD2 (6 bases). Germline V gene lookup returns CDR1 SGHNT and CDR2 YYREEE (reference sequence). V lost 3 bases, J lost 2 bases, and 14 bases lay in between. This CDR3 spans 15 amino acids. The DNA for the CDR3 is TGTGCCAGCAGCTCGCAGCTGGCGGGACAAGAGACCCAGTACTTC. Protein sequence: CASSSQLAGQETQYF.

The CDR3 is CASSLALTSGGLAETQYF. The CDR3 bases are TGCGCCAGCAGCTTGGCGCTCACTAGCGGGGGGTTAGCGGAGACCCAGTACTTC. The chain is built from TRBV5-1 and TRBJ2-5; 12 positions agree with TRBD2. This CDR3 region has 18 residues. V lost 0 bases, J lost 5 bases, and 11 bases stayed unmatched. The germline V gene encodes CDR1 SGHRS and CDR2 YFSETQ. Based on the CDR3 plus reference TRBV5-1 and TRBJ2-5, the full variable domain is KAGVTQTPRYLIKTRGQQVTLSCSPISGHRSVSWYQQTPGQGLQFLFEYFSETQRNKGNFPGRFSGRQFSNSRSEMNVSTLELGDSALYLCASSLALTSGGLAETQYFGPGTRLLVL.